This section outlines one T cell receptor (beta chain) sequence together with its context. Its antigen is unknown. These data are taken from a study of OX40 agonist ivuxolimab in advanced cancers. Germline assignment: CDR1 MNHEY and CDR2 SMNVEV (reference sequence). The J segment lost 2 bases and the V segment lost 8 bases, leaving 3 bases of the junction unmatched. This CDR3 has 12 residues. General observations from the study: CD4+ and CD8+ blood T cells expanded clonally by week 6 at 0.1 to 3.0 mg/kg. Researchers report that CD8+ T cells had, on average, more expanded clones than CD4+.

Assay: immunoSEQ multiplex PCR; the TCRdb copy retains only in-frame clones and omits some. The sample lists roughly 80,000 clones, approximately 87% occurring once. Material: CD4+ or CD8+ T cells sorted from blood, obtained in a trial of the OX40 agonist ivuxolimab. The rearrangement uses TRBV27 and TRBJ2-7; 7 bases agree with TRBD2. The clonotype originates from an adult with an advanced solid tumor such as melanoma, head and neck, liver or kidney cancer. The CDR3 here is CASGGETYEQYF. The CDR3 DNA sequence: TGTGCCAGCGGGGGGGAGACCTACGAGCAGTACTTC.